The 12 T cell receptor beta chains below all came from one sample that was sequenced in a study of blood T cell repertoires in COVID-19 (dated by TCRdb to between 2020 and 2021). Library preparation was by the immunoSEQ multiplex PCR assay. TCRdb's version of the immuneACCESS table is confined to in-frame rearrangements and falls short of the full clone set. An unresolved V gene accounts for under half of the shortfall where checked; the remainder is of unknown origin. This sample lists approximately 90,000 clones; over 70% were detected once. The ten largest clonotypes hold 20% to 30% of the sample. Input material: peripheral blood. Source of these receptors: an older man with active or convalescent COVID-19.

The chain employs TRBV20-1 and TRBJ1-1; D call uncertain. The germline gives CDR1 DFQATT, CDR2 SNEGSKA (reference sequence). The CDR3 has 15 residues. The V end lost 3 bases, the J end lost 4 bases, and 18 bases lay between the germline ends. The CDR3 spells CSASPRTGFGTEAFF. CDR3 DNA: TGCAGTGCTAGTCCCCGGACTGGTTTTGGCACTGAAGCTTTCTTT.

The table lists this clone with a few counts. Here the CDR3 reads CASSPDRGRSDTQYF. For the CDR3, the DNA is TGTGCCAGCAGCCCGGACAGGGGACGGTCAGATACGCAGTATTTT. The gene calls are TRBV7-2 and TRBJ2-3, with 9 bases identical to TRBD1. V lost 5 bases and J lost 4; bases outside the gene matches: 7. The CDR3 is 15 residues long. Germline CDR1 and CDR2: SGHTA and FQGNSA.

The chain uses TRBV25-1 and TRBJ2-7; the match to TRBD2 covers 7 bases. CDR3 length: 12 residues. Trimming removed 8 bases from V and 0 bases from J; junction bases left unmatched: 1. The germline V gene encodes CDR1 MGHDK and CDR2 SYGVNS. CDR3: CASRDYSYEQYF. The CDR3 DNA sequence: TGTGCCAGCCGGGACTACTCCTACGAGCAGTACTTC.

The CDR3 DNA sequence: TGTGCCAGCAGCCACGGGACTAGCGGGGCTTCCTACAATGAGCAGTTCTTC. Encoded protein: CASSHGTSGASYNEQFF. This chain joins TRBV7-9 and TRBJ2-1; 13 nucleotides align to TRBD2. With 5 bases clipped from V and 1 base from J, the junction kept 5 bases outside the gene matches. The CDR3 consists of 17 residues. CDR1 and CDR2 (germline): SEHNR, FQNEAQ (reference sequence).

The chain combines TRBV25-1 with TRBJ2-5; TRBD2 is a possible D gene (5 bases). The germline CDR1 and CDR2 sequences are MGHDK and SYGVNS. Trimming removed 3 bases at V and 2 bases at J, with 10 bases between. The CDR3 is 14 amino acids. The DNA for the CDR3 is TGTGCCAGCAGTGACGGGGTGGTTCAAGAGACCCAGTACTTC. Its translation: CASSDGVVQETQYF.

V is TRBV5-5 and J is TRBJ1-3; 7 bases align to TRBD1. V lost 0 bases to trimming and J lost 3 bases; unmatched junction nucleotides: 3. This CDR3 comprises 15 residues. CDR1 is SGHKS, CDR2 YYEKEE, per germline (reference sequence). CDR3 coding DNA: TGTGCCAGCAGCTTGGACAGGGGTTTTGGAAACACCATATATTTT. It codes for CASSLDRGFGNTIYF.

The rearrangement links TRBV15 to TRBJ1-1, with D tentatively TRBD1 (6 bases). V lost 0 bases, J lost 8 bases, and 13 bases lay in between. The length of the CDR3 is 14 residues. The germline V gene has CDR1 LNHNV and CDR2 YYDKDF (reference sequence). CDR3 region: CATSRDRQGLEAFF. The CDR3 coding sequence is TGTGCCACCAGCAGAGATAGGCAGGGGCTGGAAGCTTTCTTT.

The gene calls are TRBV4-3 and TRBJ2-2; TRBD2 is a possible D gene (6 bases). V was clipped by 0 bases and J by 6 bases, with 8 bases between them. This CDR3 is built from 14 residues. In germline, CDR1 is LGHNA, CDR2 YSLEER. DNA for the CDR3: TGCGCCAGCAGCCAAGATTGGAGGGCCGGGGAGCTGTTTTTT. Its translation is CASSQDWRAGELFF.

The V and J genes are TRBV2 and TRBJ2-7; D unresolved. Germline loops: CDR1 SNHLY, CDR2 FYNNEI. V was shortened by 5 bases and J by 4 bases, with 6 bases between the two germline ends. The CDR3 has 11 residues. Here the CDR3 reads CASSREYEQYF. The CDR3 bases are TGTGCCAGCAGTCGAGAATACGAGCAGTACTTC.

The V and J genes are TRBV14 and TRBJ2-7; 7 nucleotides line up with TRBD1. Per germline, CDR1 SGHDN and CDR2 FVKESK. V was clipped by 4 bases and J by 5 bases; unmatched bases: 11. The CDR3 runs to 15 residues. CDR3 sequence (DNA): TGTGCCAGCAGCCCTGGGACAGCCTGGGGGAACGAGCAGTACTTC. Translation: CASSPGTAWGNEQYF. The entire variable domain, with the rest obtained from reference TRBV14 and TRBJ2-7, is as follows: EAGVTQFPSHSVIEKGQTVTLRCDPISGHDNLYWYRRVMGKEIKFLLHFVKESKQDESGMPNNRFLAERTGGTYSTLKVQPAELEDSGVYFCASSPGTAWGNEQYFGPGTRLTVT.

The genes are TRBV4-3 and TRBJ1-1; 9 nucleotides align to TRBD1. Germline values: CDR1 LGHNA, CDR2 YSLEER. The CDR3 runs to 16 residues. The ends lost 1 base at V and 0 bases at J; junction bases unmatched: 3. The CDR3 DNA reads TGCGCCAGCAGCCAAGGGGGGACAGGGATGAACACTGAAGCTTTCTTT. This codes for CASSQGGTGMNTEAFF.

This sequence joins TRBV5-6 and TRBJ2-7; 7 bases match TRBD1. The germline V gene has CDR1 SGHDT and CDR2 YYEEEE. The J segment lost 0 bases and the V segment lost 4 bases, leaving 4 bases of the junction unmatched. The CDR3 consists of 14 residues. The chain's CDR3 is CASSGDSRSYEQYF. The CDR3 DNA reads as TGTGCCAGCAGCGGGGACAGCCGCTCCTACGAGCAGTACTTC.